This TCR beta chain was retrieved from a study of glioma-infiltrating T cells after dendritic cell vaccination (dated by TCRdb to the mid-2010s). For the wider study: Of the roughly 15 glioblastoma patients in the cohort, all drawn from Phase I and II dendritic cell vaccination trials, 9 were newly diagnosed and 6 had recurrent disease. The vaccine consisted of monocyte-derived dendritic cells cultured seven to eight days with IL-4 and GM-CSF, then pulsed overnight with autologous tumor lysate. Survival after dendritic cell vaccination was correlated with TCR sequencing metrics such as TIL content and the overlap between tumor and blood repertoires. In glioblastoma patients vaccinated with dendritic cells, deep sequencing of TCR beta CDR3 regions served to measure tumor-infiltrating lymphocyte content and to compare repertoires between tumor and blood. Autologous tumor lysate-pulsed dendritic cell vaccination was administered to the patients between the early 2000s and the early 2010s. Patients received three intradermal dendritic cell vaccine injections at biweekly intervals in the arm below the axilla. Paper-wide results and their limitations: The three-group TCR overlap response model was described as speculative and requiring prospective validation. The cohort was small and heterogeneous, few patients had complete blood and tumor sets, and even fewer had initial-recurrent tumor pairs. TCR clonality showed no direct relationship with survival, which suggests that a diverse polyclonal response may matter. Higher estimated pretreatment TIL content predicted longer time to progression and overall survival after dendritic cell vaccination.

TCRB CDR3 regions were amplified from 2 to 2.5 ug genomic DNA, or all available DNA if less, using the immunoSEQ assay. For multiplex PCR, 60 forward primers for TCR V beta segments and 13 reverse primers for J beta segments were used. To estimate reads per starting template, synthetic control templates were spiked into each sample at limiting dilution. The Illumina HiSeq System generated 87 bp sequencing reads. Regarding the original processing steps: PCR and sequencing errors were removed by a nearest neighbor algorithm that merged closely related sequences. TCR overlap was measured as the percentage of unique tumor TCR beta sequences that were also present in the peripheral blood of the same patient. The source is immuneACCESS, and TCRdb retained only in-frame sequences with V and J called. Part of the clones is not carried over; for the studies checked, unresolved V genes explain less than half of this, and the remainder is unexplained. V and J calls plus clone size are reproduced from that table; the DNA served to infer D and trimming. Here the sample has about 92,000 clones; about nine tenths occur a single time. The ten top clones hold more than 15% of the sample.

A distance of 5 bases separates the germline ends of V and J, which lose 2 bases and 4 bases respectively. Reading from cysteine to phenylalanine, the CDR3 counts 13 amino acids. Only the CDR3 DNA stays, 39 bases, in frame from base 1. Via the germline V gene (reference sequence), CDR1 is WNHNN and CDR2 SYGVQD. Selection of patients required sufficient residual fresh-frozen tumor tissue and over two years of available survival data. None of the glioblastoma patients carried an isocitrate dehydrogenase mutation, although molecular status otherwise varied. PBMC were collected before vaccination, two weeks after the third vaccination, and at tumor progression when it occurred. The Qiagen DNeasy Blood extraction Kit was used to extract genomic DNA. In this sample, this clone turned up a few times. Its specific antigen is unknown. Per-nucleotide qualities are absent, and no much larger clonotype sits a single base away.

The TCR sequence derives from a human donor with glioblastoma. The chain employs TRBV10-1 and TRBJ2-2, with TRBD1 as a weak D call on 5 bases. Sample: blood, taken before dendritic cell vaccination. The CDR3 is CASSETGTGELFF. The sequence in DNA is TGCGCCAGCAGTGAGACAGGCACCGGGGAGCTGTTTTTT.